This T cell receptor (beta chain) was documented in a study of CD8+CD57+ T cells in acquired aplastic anemia. Background on the study: The DNA of sorted CD4+ and CD8+ cells averaged 3.2 ug.

Profiles of TCR beta VDJ and CDR3 were generated from a genomic DNA template. TCRdb redid the calling of the reads with MiXCR, one entry per CDR3 protein. The sample records about 98,000 distinct CDR3 sequences, around 70% being singletons. As concerns this clonotype: Its specificity is not known.

Germline values: CDR1 SNHLY, CDR2 FYNNEI. The CDR3 covers 13 residues. J gave up 3 bases and V 6 bases, and 3 bases lay outside the gene matches. Sequencing was done on patients that had shown CD8+CD57+ cell expansion by flow cytometry. The patients, all of them, had severe acquired aplastic anemia. At the time of blood sampling, patients had not yet received any therapy. Study-wide results and limits: Fewer than 35 sequences, all CD8+ CDR3, were shared between patients and controls.

The TCR sequence derives from a human donor with aplastic anemia. V usage is TRBV2 and J usage is TRBJ2-7, with 9 positions matching TRBD1. The specimen was sorted CD4+, CD8+, or CD8+CD57+ T cells (not recorded which) from PBMCs. This chain's CDR3 is CASRGGQGYEQYF. CDR3 nucleotide sequence: TGTGCCAGCAGAGGGGGACAGGGCTACGAGCAGTACTTC.